Presented here are 8 T cell receptor beta chains from one specimen sequenced in a study of beta chain features in type 1 diabetes. The authors reverse transcribed all of the isolated RNA, so sequencing captured expressed TCRB transcripts. Repertoires were generated with immunoSEQ multiplex PCR, while TCRdb's copy carries only in-frame clones and drops some. Of under 950,000 clones in the sample, around a sixth were seen once. The specimen sequenced was naive CD4+ T cells from blood. These receptors all stem from a woman in her late teens or twenties in good health.

The chain links TRBV4-2 to TRBJ2-5; TRBD2 matches at 11 bases. There are 17 residues in the CDR3. Germline values: CDR1 LGHNA, CDR2 YNFKEQ. Trimming at V came to 3 bases and at J to 5 bases, leaving 11 bases not matched to a gene. The CDR3 reads CASSQGTELAGVETQYF. The CDR3 coding sequence is TGTGCCAGCAGCCAGGGAACGGAACTAGCGGGAGTGGAGACCCAGTACTTC.

This clone was recorded a few times. The rearrangement links TRBV5-1 to TRBJ2-7; weak D call: TRBD1 (6 bases). Looked up from germline, CDR1 is SGHRS and CDR2 is YFSETQ. This CDR3 contains 15 residues. Trimming removed 4 bases from V and 0 bases from J, with 14 bases in between. CDR3 loop: CASSRRRDNSYEQYF. Here the CDR3 DNA reads TGCGCCAGCAGCCGAAGACGGGACAACTCCTACGAGCAGTACTTC. Full variable domain (outside the CDR3, taken from reference TRBV5-1 and TRBJ2-7): KAGVTQTPRYLIKTRGQQVTLSCSPISGHRSVSWYQQTPGQGLQFLFEYFSETQRNKGNFPGRFSGRQFSNSRSEMNVSTLELGDSALYLCASSRRRDNSYEQYFGPGTRLTVT.

V usage is TRBV7-9 and J usage is TRBJ2-3, with TRBD2 as a possible D gene (7 bases). With 5 bases removed from V and 1 base from J, the gap between germline ends came to 19 bases. The germline CDR1 and CDR2 sequences are SEHNR and FQNEAQ (reference sequence). CDR3 length: 17 amino acids. CDR3: CASSPRGWRGRTDTQYF. The CDR3 nucleotides are TGTGCCAGCAGCCCGCGCGGGTGGCGGGGGCGCACAGATACGCAGTATTTT.

The V gene is TRBV5-1, the J gene TRBJ2-6, with D perhaps TRBD2 (5 bases). The V and J ends lost 0 bases and 0 bases respectively, with 7 bases between them. Germline assignment: CDR1 SGHRS and CDR2 YFSETQ. The CDR3 spans 16 residues. In nucleotides, the CDR3 is TGCGCCAGCAGCTTGGGGGAGTTCTCTGGGGCCAACGTCCTGACTTTC. Amino acid sequence: CASSLGEFSGANVLTF.

This chain uses TRBV4-3 with TRBJ1-2; TRBD1 is a possible D gene (5 bases). Trimming removed 1 base at V and 7 bases at J, with 25 bases between. The CDR3 loop spans 18 amino acids. The germline V gene has CDR1 LGHNA and CDR2 YSLEER. The CDR3 DNA reads as TGCGCCAGCAGCCAAGTCCTTAGAGGGGTCCGTAGACGAGCTGGCTACACCTTC. Translating gives CASSQVLRGVRRRAGYTF.

The chain combines TRBV7-2 with TRBJ2-1; D is possibly TRBD2 (5 bases). The germline gives CDR1 SGHTA, CDR2 FQGNSA. The CDR3 spans 16 residues. Trimming removed 4 bases from V and 14 bases from J, with 27 bases in between. The DNA of the CDR3 is TGTGCCAGCAGCTCGGGAACGACGATACCCTTGCTTGGGAAGTTCTTC. Protein: CASSSGTTIPLLGKFF.

This rearrangement joins TRBV7-2 to TRBJ2-7; 10 bases match TRBD2. Trimming took 1 base from V and 0 from J; bases not matched to a gene: 6. This CDR3 spans 17 amino acids. Germline-derived CDR1 and CDR2 are SGHTA and FQGNSA. CDR3 DNA: TGTGCCAGCAGCTTAGTGGCTAGCGGGAGCCACTCCTACGAGCAGTACTTC. This encodes CASSLVASGSHSYEQYF.

The CDR3 reads CSVEGPPDDEQFF. Here the CDR3 DNA reads TGCAGCGTTGAGGGTCCTCCCGACGATGAGCAGTTCTTC. The V and J genes are TRBV29-1 and TRBJ2-1; unclear D gene. With 3 bases removed from V and 8 bases from J, the gap between germline ends came to 14 bases. CDR3 size: 13 residues. Germline V gene data show CDR1 as SQVTM and CDR2 as ANQGSEA.